This T cell receptor beta chain is drawn from a study of blood T cell repertoires in COVID-19. The CDR3 runs 14 residues. V dropped 7 bases and J dropped 0; count of bases not matched to a gene: 3. Germline V gene data show CDR1 as LGHDT and CDR2 as YNNKEL (reference sequence). As originally analysed: Reference gene primers were amplified, and this amplification served to estimate nucleated cell counts. Here immunoSEQ multiplex PCR was the method, and the copy in TCRdb shows in-frame clones only, minus some. V and J calls and clone size come straight from that table; D and trimming were deduced from the DNA. The data hold about 80,000 clones, with approximately 78% observed a single time. This clone was seen a few times.

The chain recombines TRBV3-1 (or the pseudogene TRBV3-2) with TRBJ2-7, with TRBD2 matching 10 bases. The specimen was peripheral blood. The sequence was obtained from a woman aged 80 or older with acute or convalescent COVID-19. The CDR3 spells CASNPSGGSYEQYF. The CDR3 nucleotides read TGTGCCAGCAACCCTAGCGGGGGCTCCTACGAGCAGTACTTC.